The rows below give T cell receptor beta chains drawn from one sample of a study of cytomegalovirus exposure and HLA in healthy donors. Profiling relied on immunoSEQ multiplex PCR, and the TCRdb table lists in-frame clones only, not all of them. Among about 150,000 clones listed, 80% to 85% were seen once. The sequencing sample was made of PBMCs. The source is a man between 18 and 35 years old in good health and CMV-seronegative. Each CDR3 is given with its conserved first and last residue. A D gene is named only where the DNA matches it firmly. Not all rows give a size; the values are once, few, many and, for expanded clones, a class.

d_call: TRBD1; j_call: TRBJ2-7; v_call: TRBV9; clone_size: -; cdr3_nt: TGTGCCAGCAGCGAAGAGACAGGGGGTTACGAGCAGTACTTC; cdr3_aa: CASSEETGGYEQYF
d_call: TRBD1; j_call: TRBJ1-1; v_call: TRBV6-5; clone_size: -; cdr3_nt: TGTGCCAGCAGTTCTCCGGGACAGGGTCCTGAAGCTTTCTTT; cdr3_aa: CASSSPGQGPEAFF
d_call: -; j_call: TRBJ1-5; v_call: TRBV19; clone_size: once; cdr3_nt: TGTGCCAGTAGTATCGGTCAAGGGAGGCAGCCCCAGCATTTT; cdr3_aa: CASSIGQGRQPQHF
d_call: -; j_call: TRBJ1-1; v_call: TRBV2; clone_size: -; cdr3_nt: TGTGCCAGCCTCTTTCAGACTGAAGCTTTCTTT; cdr3_aa: CASLFQTEAFF
d_call: -; j_call: TRBJ2-7; v_call: TRBV6-5; clone_size: -; cdr3_nt: TGTGCCAGCAGTTATGTCCAGGCCGCTCCCTGGAACGAGCAGTACTTC; cdr3_aa: CASSYVQAAPWNEQYF
d_call: TRBD1; j_call: TRBJ2-7; v_call: TRBV28; clone_size: -; cdr3_nt: TGTGCCAGCAGGGGACAGGGGAGCTCCTACGAGCAGTACTTC; cdr3_aa: CASRGQGSSYEQYF
d_call: -; j_call: TRBJ2-5; v_call: TRBV1; clone_size: -; cdr3_nt: TGCACCAGCAGCCAAGCCCCTAGCGGGGGGGCGAGGACCCAGTACTTC; cdr3_aa: CTSSQAPSGGARTQYF
d_call: TRBD2; j_call: TRBJ2-3; v_call: TRBV7-8; clone_size: few; cdr3_nt: TGTGCCAGCAGCTCCGAACTAGCGGGAGGAAAAACAGATACGCAGTATTTT; cdr3_aa: CASSSELAGGKTDTQYF
d_call: -; j_call: TRBJ1-2; v_call: TRBV10-1; clone_size: -; cdr3_nt: TGCGCCAGCACACCCGGTGGGCAGGGAATTAGGGGCTACACCTTC; cdr3_aa: CASTPGGQGIRGYTF
d_call: -; j_call: TRBJ2-7; v_call: TRBV30; clone_size: few; cdr3_nt: TGTGCCTGGAGTGTAGGGGCGCCCTACGAGCAGTACTTC; cdr3_aa: CAWSVGAPYEQYF
d_call: TRBD2; j_call: TRBJ2-7; v_call: TRBV6-5; clone_size: -; cdr3_nt: TGTGCCAGCAGGGGGGAGGGCGAGCAGTACTTC; cdr3_aa: CASRGEGEQYF
d_call: TRBD2; j_call: TRBJ2-7; v_call: TRBV28; clone_size: -; cdr3_nt: TGTGCCAGCGGGCTAGCGGGCCTCTACGAGCAGTACTTC; cdr3_aa: CASGLAGLYEQYF
d_call: TRBD1; j_call: TRBJ2-7; v_call: TRBV5-4; clone_size: -; cdr3_nt: TGTGCCAGCAGCTTGGACAGGGGAGTACACGAGCAGTACTTC; cdr3_aa: CASSLDRGVHEQYF
d_call: TRBD1; j_call: TRBJ1-3; v_call: TRBV5-6; clone_size: -; cdr3_nt: TGTGCCAGCAGCGCCCAAGGAGGGGGCTTGAGCTACGGAAACACCATATATTTT; cdr3_aa: CASSAQGGGLSYGNTIYF
d_call: -; j_call: TRBJ2-7; v_call: TRBV4-1; clone_size: -; cdr3_nt: TGCGCCAGCAGCCGCCTCCCGAGGGTACCATACGACGAGCAGTACTTC; cdr3_aa: CASSRLPRVPYDEQYF
d_call: TRBD1; j_call: TRBJ1-5; v_call: TRBV28; clone_size: -; cdr3_nt: TGTGCCAGCAACCAGCAGGGGGCGGGCAATCAGCCCCAGCATTTT; cdr3_aa: CASNQQGAGNQPQHF
d_call: -; j_call: TRBJ2-7; v_call: TRBV5-8; clone_size: -; cdr3_nt: TGTGCCAGCAGCTTTGGGGGGGCAATCGAGCAGTACTTC; cdr3_aa: CASSFGGAIEQYF